The sequence of this T cell receptor beta chain was determined in a study of blood T cell repertoires in COVID-19. Turning to the study itself: Sources were T cells, B-cell-depleted T cells, or PBMCs; the material itself was cDNA or gDNA.

This CDR3 has 13 residues. The germline V gene encodes CDR1 LNHDA and CDR2 SQIVND (reference sequence). V shed 5 bases and J shed 4 bases, with 9 bases lying between them. The method was immunoSEQ multiplex PCR; TCRdb's version includes in-frame clones alone and lacks a portion of them. The repertoire consists of fewer than 100,000 clones, with 90% to 95% occurring once and the leading ten covering about 2%. The V call is TRBV19, the J call TRBJ1-5; TRBD1 is a possible D gene (5 bases). The specimen sequenced was peripheral blood. The receptor's source is a woman aged 50 to 60 in a cohort sampled during active COVID-19. This CDR3 reads CASSVQANQPQHF. CDR3 nucleotide sequence: TGTGCCAGTAGTGTACAGGCGAATCAGCCCCAGCATTTT.